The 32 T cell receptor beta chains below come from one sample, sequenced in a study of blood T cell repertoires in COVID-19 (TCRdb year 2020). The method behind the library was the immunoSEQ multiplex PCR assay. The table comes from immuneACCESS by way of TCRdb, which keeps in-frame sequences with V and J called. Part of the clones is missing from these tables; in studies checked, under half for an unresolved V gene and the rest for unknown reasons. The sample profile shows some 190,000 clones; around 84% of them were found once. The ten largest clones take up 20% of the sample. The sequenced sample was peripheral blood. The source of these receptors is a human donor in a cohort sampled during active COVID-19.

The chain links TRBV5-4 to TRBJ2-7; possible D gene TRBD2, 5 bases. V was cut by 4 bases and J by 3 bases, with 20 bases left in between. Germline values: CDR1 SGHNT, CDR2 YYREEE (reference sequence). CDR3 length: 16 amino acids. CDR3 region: CASSDRPGVLYYEQYF. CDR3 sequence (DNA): TGTGCCAGCAGCGACCGGCCCGGGGTACTCTACTACGAGCAGTACTTC.

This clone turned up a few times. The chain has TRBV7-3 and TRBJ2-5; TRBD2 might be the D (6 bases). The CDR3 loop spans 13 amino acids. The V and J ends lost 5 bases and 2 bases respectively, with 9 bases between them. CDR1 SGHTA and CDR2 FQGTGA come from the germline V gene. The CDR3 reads CASSRTTQETQYF. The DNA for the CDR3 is TGTGCCAGCAGCAGGACTACTCAAGAGACCCAGTACTTC.

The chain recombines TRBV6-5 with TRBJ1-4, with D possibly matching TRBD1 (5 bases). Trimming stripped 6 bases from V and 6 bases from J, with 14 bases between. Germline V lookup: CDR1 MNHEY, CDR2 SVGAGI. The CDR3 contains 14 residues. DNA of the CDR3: TGTGCCAGCAGCGGGGGGACCGGATATGAAAAACTGTTTTTT. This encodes CASSGGTGYEKLFF.

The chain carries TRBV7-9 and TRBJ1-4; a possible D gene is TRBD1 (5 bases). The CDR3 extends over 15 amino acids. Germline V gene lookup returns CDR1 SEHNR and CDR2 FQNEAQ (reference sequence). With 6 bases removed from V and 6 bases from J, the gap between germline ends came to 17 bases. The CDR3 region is CASRHDSSLDEKLFF. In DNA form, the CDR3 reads TGTGCCAGCAGACACGACAGTTCATTGGATGAAAAACTGTTTTTT.

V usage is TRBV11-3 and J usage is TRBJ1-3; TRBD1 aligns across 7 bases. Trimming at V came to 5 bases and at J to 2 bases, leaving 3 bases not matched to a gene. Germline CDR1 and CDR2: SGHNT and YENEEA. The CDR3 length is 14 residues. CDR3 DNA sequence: TGTGCCAGCAGCGAAGGGGGCACTGGAAACACCATATATTTT. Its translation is CASSEGGTGNTIYF.

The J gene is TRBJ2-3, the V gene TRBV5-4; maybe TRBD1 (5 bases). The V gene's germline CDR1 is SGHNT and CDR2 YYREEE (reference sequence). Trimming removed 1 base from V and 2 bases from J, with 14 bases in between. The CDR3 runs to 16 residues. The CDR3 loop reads CASSLLGAHLTDTQYF. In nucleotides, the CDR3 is TGTGCCAGCAGCTTGTTAGGGGCACATCTCACAGATACGCAGTATTTT.

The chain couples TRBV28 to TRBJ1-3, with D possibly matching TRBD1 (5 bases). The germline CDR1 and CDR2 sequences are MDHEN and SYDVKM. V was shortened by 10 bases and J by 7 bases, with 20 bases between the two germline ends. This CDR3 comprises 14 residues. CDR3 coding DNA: TGTGCCACCACGCCGGGGGGGAATGGGAACACCATATATTTT. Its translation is CATTPGGNGNTIYF.

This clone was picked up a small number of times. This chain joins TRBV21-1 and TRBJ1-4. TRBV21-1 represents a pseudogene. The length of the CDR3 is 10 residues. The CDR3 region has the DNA TGTGCCAGCAGCAAAGGGGAGGGGTTTTTT. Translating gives CASSKGEGFF.

CDR3 in amino acids: CASSQRQGGLETQYF. The CDR3 nucleotides read TGTGCCAGCAGCCAACGACAGGGCGGGTTGGAGACCCAGTACTTC. The gene calls are TRBV3-1 (or the pseudogene TRBV3-2) and TRBJ2-5; the match to TRBD1 covers 7 bases. CDR3 size: 15 residues. In germline, CDR1 is LGHDT, CDR2 YNNKEL (reference sequence). The trim removed 2 bases at V and 5 bases at J, leaving 8 bases unmatched.

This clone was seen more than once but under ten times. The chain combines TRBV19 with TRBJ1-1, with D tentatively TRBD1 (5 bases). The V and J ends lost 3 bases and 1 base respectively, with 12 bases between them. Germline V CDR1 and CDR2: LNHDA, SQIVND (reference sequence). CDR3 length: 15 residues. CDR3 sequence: CASSIGGGANTEAFF. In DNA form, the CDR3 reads TGTGCCAGTAGTATCGGTGGAGGGGCGAACACTGAAGCTTTCTTT.

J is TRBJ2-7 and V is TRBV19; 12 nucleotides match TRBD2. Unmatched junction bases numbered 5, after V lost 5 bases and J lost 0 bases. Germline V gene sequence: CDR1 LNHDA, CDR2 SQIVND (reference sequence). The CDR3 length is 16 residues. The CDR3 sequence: CASSGVTSGSSYEQYF. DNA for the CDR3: TGTGCCAGTAGTGGGGTGACTAGCGGGAGCTCCTACGAGCAGTACTTC.

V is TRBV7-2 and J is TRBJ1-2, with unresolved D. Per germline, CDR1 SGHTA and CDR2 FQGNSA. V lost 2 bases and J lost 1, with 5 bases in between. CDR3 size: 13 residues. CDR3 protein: CASSLNSNYGYTF. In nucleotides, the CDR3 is TGTGCCAGCAGCTTAAACAGTAACTATGGCTACACCTTC. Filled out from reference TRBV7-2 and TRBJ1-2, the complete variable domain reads GAGVSQSPSNKVTEKGKDVELRCDPISGHTALYWYRQSLGQGLEFLIYFQGNSAPDKSGLPSDRFSAERTGGSVSTLTIQRTQQEDSAVYLCASSLNSNYGYTFGSGTRLTVV.

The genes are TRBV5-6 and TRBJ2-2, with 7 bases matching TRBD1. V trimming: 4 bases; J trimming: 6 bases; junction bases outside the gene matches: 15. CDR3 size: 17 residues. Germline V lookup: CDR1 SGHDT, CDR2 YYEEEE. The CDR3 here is CASSGLLQGTRAGELFF. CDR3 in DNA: TGTGCCAGCAGCGGGCTGTTACAGGGGACGCGGGCCGGGGAGCTGTTTTTT.

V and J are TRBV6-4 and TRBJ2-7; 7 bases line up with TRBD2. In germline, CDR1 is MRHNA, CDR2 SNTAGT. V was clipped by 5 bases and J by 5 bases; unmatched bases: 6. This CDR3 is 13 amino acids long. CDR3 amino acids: CASSLAEGHEQYF. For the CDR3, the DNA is TGTGCCAGCAGTCTAGCGGAGGGGCACGAGCAGTACTTC.

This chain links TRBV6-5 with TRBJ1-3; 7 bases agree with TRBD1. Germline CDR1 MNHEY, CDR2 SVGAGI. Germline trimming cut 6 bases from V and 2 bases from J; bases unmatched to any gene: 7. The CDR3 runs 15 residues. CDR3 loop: CASRQDRVPGNTIYF. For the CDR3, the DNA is TGTGCCAGCAGACAAGACAGGGTACCTGGAAACACCATATATTTT.

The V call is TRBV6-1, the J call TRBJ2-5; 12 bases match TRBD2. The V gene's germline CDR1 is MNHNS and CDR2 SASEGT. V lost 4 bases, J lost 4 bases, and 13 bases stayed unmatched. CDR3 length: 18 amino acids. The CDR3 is CASSGRILGLAGIETQYF. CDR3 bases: TGTGCCAGCAGTGGCCGGATATTAGGACTAGCGGGGATAGAGACCCAGTACTTC.

CDR3: CASSQLHSGENTGELFF. In nucleotides, the CDR3 is TGTGCCAGCAGCCAACTTCATAGCGGGGAGAACACCGGGGAGCTGTTTTTT. V is TRBV4-2 and J is TRBJ2-2; 8 bases agree with TRBD2. There are 17 residues in the CDR3. Germline V gene data show CDR1 as LGHNA and CDR2 as YNFKEQ. The V gene end was trimmed by 2 bases and the J gene end by 1 base; junction bases not matched to a gene: 6.

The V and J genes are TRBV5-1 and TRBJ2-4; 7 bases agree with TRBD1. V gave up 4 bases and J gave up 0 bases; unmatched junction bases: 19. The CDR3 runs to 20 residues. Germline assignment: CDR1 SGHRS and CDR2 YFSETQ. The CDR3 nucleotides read TGCGCCAGCAGCGCCCGACAGGGCTTATCCGACTCTTTAGCCAAAAACATTCAGTACTTC. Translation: CASSARQGLSDSLAKNIQYF.

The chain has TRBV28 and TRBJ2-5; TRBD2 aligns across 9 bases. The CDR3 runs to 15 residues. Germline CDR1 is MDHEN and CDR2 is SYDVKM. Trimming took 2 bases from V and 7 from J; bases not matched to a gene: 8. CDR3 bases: TGTGCCAGCAGTTTACTGGCGGGGGGGTTGGGGACCCAGTACTTC. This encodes CASSLLAGGLGTQYF.

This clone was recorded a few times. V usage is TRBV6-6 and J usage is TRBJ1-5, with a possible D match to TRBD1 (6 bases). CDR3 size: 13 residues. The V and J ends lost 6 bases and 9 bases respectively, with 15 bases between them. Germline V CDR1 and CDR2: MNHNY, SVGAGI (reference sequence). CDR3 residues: CASRQTGYGPQHF. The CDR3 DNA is TGTGCCAGCAGACAAACAGGGTACGGGCCCCAGCATTTT.

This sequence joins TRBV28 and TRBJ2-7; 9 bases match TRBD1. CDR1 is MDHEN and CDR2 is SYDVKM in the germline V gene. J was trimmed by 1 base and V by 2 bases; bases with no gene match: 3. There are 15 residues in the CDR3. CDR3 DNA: TGTGCCAGCAGTTTAGACAGGGGGGTATCCTACGAGCAGTACTTC. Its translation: CASSLDRGVSYEQYF.

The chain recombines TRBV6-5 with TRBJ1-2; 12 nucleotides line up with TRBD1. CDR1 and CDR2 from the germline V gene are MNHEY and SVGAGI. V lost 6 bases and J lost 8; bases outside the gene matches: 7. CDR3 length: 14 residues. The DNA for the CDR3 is TGTGCCAGCAGGAACCGGGACAGGGGGCCCGGCTACACCTTC. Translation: CASRNRDRGPGYTF.

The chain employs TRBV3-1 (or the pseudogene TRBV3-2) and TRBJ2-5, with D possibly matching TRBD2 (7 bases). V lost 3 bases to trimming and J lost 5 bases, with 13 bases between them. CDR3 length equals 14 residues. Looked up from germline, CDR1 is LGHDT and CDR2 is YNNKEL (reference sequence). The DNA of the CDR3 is TGTGCCAGCAGCCACAGGACTAGGGGGGAGACCCAGTACTTC. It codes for CASSHRTRGETQYF.

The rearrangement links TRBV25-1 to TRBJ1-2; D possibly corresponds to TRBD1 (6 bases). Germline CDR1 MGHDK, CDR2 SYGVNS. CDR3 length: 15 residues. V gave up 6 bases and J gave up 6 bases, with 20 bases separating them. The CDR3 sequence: CASSTQGYIRNGYTF. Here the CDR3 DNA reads TGTGCCAGCAGCACACAGGGTTATATTCGTAATGGCTACACCTTC.

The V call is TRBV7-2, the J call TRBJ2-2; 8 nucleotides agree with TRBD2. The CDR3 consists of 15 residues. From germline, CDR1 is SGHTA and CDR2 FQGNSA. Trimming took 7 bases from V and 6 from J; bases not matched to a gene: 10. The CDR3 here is CASTTRTSMAGELFF. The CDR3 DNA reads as TGTGCCAGCACCACTCGGACTAGCATGGCCGGGGAGCTGTTTTTT.

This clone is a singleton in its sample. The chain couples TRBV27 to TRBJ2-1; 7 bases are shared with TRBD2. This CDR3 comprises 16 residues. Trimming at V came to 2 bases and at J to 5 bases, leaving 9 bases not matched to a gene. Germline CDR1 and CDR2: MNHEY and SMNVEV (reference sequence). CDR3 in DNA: TGTGCCAGCAGTTTAGATCCTAGCGGAGCTAACAATGAGCAGTTCTTC. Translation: CASSLDPSGANNEQFF.

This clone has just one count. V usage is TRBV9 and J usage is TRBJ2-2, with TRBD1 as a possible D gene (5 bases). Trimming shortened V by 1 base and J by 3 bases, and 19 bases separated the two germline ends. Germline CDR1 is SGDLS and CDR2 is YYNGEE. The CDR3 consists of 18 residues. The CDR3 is CASSVTGFYGVDTGELFF. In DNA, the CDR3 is TGTGCCAGCAGCGTAACAGGCTTTTACGGTGTGGACACCGGGGAGCTGTTTTTT.

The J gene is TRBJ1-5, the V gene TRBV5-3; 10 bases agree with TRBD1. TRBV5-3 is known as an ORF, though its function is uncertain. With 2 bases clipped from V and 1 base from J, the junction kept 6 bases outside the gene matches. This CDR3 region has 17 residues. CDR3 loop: CARSFYPDRGSNQPQHF. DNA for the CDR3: TGTGCCAGAAGCTTCTATCCGGACAGGGGGAGCAATCAGCCCCAGCATTTT.

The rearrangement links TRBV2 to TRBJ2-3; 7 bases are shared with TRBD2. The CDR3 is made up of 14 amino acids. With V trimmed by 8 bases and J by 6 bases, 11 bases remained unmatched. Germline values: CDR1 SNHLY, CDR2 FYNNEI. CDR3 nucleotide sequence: TGTGCCAGCGTGTTGGTCAGGGAGGGCGATACGCAGTATTTT. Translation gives CASVLVREGDTQYF.

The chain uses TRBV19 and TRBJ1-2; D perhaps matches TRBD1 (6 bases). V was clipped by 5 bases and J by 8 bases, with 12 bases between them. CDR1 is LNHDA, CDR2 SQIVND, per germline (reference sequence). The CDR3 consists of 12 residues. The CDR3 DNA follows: TGTGCCAGTAGTCTGACAGGAAGCGGCTACACCTTC. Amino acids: CASSLTGSGYTF.

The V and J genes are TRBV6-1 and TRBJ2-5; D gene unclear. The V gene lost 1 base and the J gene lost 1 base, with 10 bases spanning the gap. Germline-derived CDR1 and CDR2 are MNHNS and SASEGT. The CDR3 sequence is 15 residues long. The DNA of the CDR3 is TGTGCCAGCAGTGAAGTAATCGTATTCCAAGAGACCCAGTACTTC. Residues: CASSEVIVFQETQYF.

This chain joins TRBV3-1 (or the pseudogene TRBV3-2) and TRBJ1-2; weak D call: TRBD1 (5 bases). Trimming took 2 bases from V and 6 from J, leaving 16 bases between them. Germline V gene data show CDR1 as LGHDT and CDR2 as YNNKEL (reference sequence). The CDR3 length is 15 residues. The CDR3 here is CASSQSSTGGNGYTF. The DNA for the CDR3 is TGTGCCAGCAGCCAATCGAGTACAGGCGGCAATGGCTACACCTTC.